Only a few counts were recorded for the clone carrying this T cell receptor (beta chain). The antigen remains undetermined. The data are from a study of blood T cells in healthy people across ages. Study-level background: Through template switching, about one barcoded beta molecule was captured per two T cells, as measured in model experiments. Points from the study as a whole: Age brought a roughly linear fall in TCR beta diversity measured per million T cells.

Trimming shortened V by 6 bases and J by 8 bases, and 16 bases separated the two germline ends. From germline, CDR1 is DFQATT and CDR2 SNEGSKA (reference sequence). This CDR3 has 12 residues. Each sample had at least 6 million PBMCs isolated. Next came a second PCR, run for about 6 to 12 cycles, which used a sample-barcoded 5' primer along with a J-beta primer mix. TCRdb re-derived calls from the 5' RACE reads in MiXCR, one entry per CDR3 protein. The profile covers 650,000 to 1,000,000 distinct CDR3 sequences, with 35% to 40% appearing a single time and 13% taken by the ten largest. Source material: blood. The rearrangement links TRBV20-1 to TRBJ1-1; D remains ambiguous. The origin of this receptor is a man aged 18 to 29 in good health. This CDR3 is CSAVPGNQEAFF. The DNA of the CDR3 is TGCAGTGCCGTACCGGGAAATCAGGAAGCTTTCTTT.